Detailed here is one T cell receptor (beta chain). Its cognate antigen is unknown. Of the isolated RNA, all was reverse transcribed, and so the sequenced material was expressed TCRB transcripts. Naive, central memory and regulatory T cell samples produced a mean of about 4 million reads. The method was immunoSEQ multiplex PCR; TCRdb's version includes in-frame clones alone and lacks a portion of them. Of 500,000 to 650,000 clones in the sample, under 15% were seen once. These data are taken from a study of beta chain features in type 1 diabetes. Background on the study: All samples together contributed 85 million to 120 million sorted cells for examination.

Per germline, CDR1 GTSNPN and CDR2 SVGIG (reference sequence). The CDR3 covers 12 residues. Trimming removed 6 bases from V and 2 bases from J, with 8 bases in between. General study points: Patients with Type 1 diabetes showed moderately but significantly shorter TCRB CDR3s in all four CD4+ subsets. A pattern of fewer insertions and more deletions at VDJ junctions was seen in type 1 diabetes patients.

Sequencing was done on a sample of naive CD4+ T cells from blood. The genes are TRBV30 and TRBJ1-5; D call uncertain. The clonotype comes from a man younger than 45 with type 1 diabetes. The CDR3 DNA reads TGTGCCTGTAACAGTGGCAATCAGCCCCAGCATTTT. Protein product: CACNSGNQPQHF.